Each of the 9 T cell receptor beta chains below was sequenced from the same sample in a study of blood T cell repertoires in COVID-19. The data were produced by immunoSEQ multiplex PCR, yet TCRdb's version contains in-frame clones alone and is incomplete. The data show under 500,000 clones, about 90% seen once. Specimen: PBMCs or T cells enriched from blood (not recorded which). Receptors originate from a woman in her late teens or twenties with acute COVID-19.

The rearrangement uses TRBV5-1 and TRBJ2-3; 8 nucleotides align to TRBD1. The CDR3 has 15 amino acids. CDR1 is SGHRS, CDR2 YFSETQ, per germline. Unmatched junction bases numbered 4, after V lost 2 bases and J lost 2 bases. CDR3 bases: TGCGCCAGCAGCTTCGAGGACAGGGACACAGATACGCAGTATTTT. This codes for CASSFEDRDTDTQYF.

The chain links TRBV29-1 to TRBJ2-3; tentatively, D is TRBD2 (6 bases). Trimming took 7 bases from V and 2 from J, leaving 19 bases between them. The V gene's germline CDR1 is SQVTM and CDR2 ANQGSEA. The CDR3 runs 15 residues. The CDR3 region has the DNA TGCAGCGGACGCCTAGACCTAGCGAACACAGATACGCAGTATTTT. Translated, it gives CSGRLDLANTDTQYF.

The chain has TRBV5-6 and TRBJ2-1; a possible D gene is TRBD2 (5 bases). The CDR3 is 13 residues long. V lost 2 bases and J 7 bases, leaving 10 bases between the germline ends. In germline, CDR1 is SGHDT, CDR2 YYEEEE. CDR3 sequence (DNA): TGTGCCAGCAGCTTCCGGGGTGGAAATGAGCAGTTCTTC. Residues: CASSFRGGNEQFF.

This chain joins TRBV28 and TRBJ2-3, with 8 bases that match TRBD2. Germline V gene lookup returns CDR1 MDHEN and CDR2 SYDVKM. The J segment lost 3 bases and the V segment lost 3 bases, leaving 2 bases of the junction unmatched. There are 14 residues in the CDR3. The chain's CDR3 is CASSLLAGTDTQYF. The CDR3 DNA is TGTGCCAGCAGTTTGCTAGCGGGTACAGATACGCAGTATTTT.

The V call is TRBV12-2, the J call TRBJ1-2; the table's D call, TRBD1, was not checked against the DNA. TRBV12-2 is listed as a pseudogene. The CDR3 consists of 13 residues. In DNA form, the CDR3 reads TGTGCAAGTCGCCCGGGACATCACTATGGCTACACCTTC. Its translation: CASRPGHHYGYTF.

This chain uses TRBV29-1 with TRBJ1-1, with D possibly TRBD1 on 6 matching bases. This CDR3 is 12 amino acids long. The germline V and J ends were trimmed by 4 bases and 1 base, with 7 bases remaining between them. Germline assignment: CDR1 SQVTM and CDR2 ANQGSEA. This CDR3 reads CSVVQGNTEAFF. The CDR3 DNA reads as TGCAGCGTTGTACAGGGGAACACTGAAGCTTTCTTT.

As DNA, the CDR3 is TGCGCCAGCAGTCAATCGGATAGCGGGGGGGCCTACGAGCAGTACTTC. Encoded protein: CASSQSDSGGAYEQYF. The chain links TRBV23-1 to TRBJ2-7, with TRBD2 identical over 11 bases. TRBV23-1 is classed as an ORF, of uncertain function. The CDR3 runs 16 residues. V shed 0 bases and J 2 bases; nucleotides not matched to a gene: 3.

In DNA form, the CDR3 reads TGTGCCACCAGTGAACAGTCCCGGGACACCTATGGCTACACCTTC. It codes for CATSEQSRDTYGYTF. The chain couples TRBV24-1 to TRBJ1-2, with D possibly TRBD1 on 6 matching bases. CDR1 is KGHDR and CDR2 is SFDVKD in the germline V gene. The CDR3 is 15 residues long. V lost 4 bases, J lost 4 bases, and 15 bases lay in between.

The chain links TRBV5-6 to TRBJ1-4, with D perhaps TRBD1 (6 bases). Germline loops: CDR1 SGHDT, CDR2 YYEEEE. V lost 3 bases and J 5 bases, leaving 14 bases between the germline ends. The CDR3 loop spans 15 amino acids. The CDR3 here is CASSSAGTPNEKLFF. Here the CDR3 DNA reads TGTGCCAGCAGCTCCGCCGGGACACCCAATGAAAAACTGTTTTTT.